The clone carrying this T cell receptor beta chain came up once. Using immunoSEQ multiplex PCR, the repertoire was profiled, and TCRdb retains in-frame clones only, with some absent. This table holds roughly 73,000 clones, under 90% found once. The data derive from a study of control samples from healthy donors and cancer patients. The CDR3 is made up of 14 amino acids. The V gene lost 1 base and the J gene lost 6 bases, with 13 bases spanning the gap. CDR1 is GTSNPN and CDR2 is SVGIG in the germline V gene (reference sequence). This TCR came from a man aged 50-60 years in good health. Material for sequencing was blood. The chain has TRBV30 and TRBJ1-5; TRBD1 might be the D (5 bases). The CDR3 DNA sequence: TGTGCCTGGAGTGCCCTGGGGGGGTCTCAGCCCCAGCATTTT. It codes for CAWSALGGSQPQHF.